The 10 T cell receptor beta chains in this list originate from one sample, sequenced in a study of T-cell memory formation after mild COVID-19. One entry per CDR3 protein results from TCRdb running MiXCR on the 5' RACE reads. The sample consists of under 8,500 distinct CDR3 sequences, approximately 31% of them appearing once. The sequenced sample consisted of PBMCs or a T cell subset sorted from them (not recorded which). Receptors originate from an adult woman who had mild COVID-19 (a few samples of this study predate the infection). Cell type and time point are not known.

This clonotype showed up many times. The V gene is TRBV20-1, the J gene TRBJ2-7; D is perhaps TRBD2 (5 bases). This CDR3 spans 14 amino acids. In germline, CDR1 is DFQATT, CDR2 SNEGSKA (reference sequence). V lost 0 bases, J lost 2 bases, and 11 bases lay in between. CDR3 nucleotide sequence: TGCAGTGCTAGAGATCAGGCCGGGGCCTACGAGCAGTACTTC. Its translation is CSARDQAGAYEQYF.

By share of the sample, this clonotype is medium-sized. This rearrangement joins TRBV2 to TRBJ1-1; 10 bases fit TRBD1. The CDR3 has 17 residues. The V segment lost 2 bases and the J segment 3 bases; nucleotides outside the gene matches: 9. Germline V lookup: CDR1 SNHLY, CDR2 FYNNEI. The CDR3 sequence: CASSEWWTGGSDTEAFF. CDR3 in DNA: TGTGCCAGCAGTGAATGGTGGACAGGGGGGTCGGACACTGAAGCTTTCTTT.

In this sample, this clonotype turned up many times. V usage is TRBV24-1 and J usage is TRBJ2-3, with TRBD1 matching over 7 bases. The CDR3 is 16 residues long. The germline gives CDR1 KGHDR, CDR2 SFDVKD. Trimming at V came to 9 bases and at J to 2 bases, leaving 13 bases not matched to a gene. CDR3 amino acids: CATQAGWTGLTDTQYF. CDR3 bases: TGTGCCACCCAAGCAGGGTGGACAGGCCTCACAGATACGCAGTATTTT.

This chain links TRBV6-6 with TRBJ2-3, with TRBD1 matching 11 bases. The V segment lost 0 bases and the J segment 3 bases; nucleotides outside the gene matches: 2. Germline CDR1 MNHNY, CDR2 SVGAGI (reference sequence). The CDR3 covers 16 residues. CDR3 amino acids: CASSYSGQGVTDTQYF. CDR3 sequence (DNA): TGTGCCAGCAGTTACTCGGGACAGGGGGTTACAGATACGCAGTATTTT.

This clonotype occurred many times. The chain couples TRBV5-6 to TRBJ2-5; a weak D match, TRBD1 (6 bases). CDR1 SGHDT and CDR2 YYEEEE come from the germline V gene. Trimming took 1 base from V and 3 from J, leaving 10 bases between them. The CDR3 has 14 amino acids. Here the CDR3 reads CASSLNRVEETQYF. The CDR3 DNA reads as TGTGCCAGCAGCTTGAACAGGGTTGAAGAGACCCAGTACTTC.

This clonotype has a count of ten or more. The chain couples TRBV12-5 to TRBJ2-1; no clear D gene. Germline V lookup: CDR1 LGHNT, CDR2 FRNRAP. V lost 6 bases to trimming and J lost 6 bases, with 12 bases between them. The CDR3 spans 13 residues. The CDR3 region has the DNA TGTGCTAGTGGGTGGTCCCATGGCAATGAGCAGTTCTTC. This translates into CASGWSHGNEQFF.

The CDR3 coding sequence is TGCGCCAGCAGCAAAGGACTAGCGGGGGTCACAGATACGCAGTATTTT. Its protein is CASSKGLAGVTDTQYF. J is TRBJ2-3 and V is TRBV5-1; 13 bases align to TRBD2. Germline V gene sequence: CDR1 SGHRS, CDR2 YFSETQ. The CDR3 is made up of 16 amino acids. The J segment lost 2 bases and the V segment lost 4 bases, leaving 4 bases of the junction unmatched.

This clonotype has ten or more counts. V is TRBV6-6 and J is TRBJ2-7; D perhaps matches TRBD2 (5 bases). This CDR3 region has 11 residues. Germline assignment: CDR1 MNHNY and CDR2 SVGAGI (reference sequence). Trimming stripped 10 bases from V and 5 bases from J, with 12 bases between. In DNA, the CDR3 is TGTGCCACGGAGGCGGGCCACGAGCAGTACTTC. Encoded protein: CATEAGHEQYF.

This clonotype was detected many times. This chain connects TRBV9 to TRBJ2-5, with 9 bases that match TRBD2. Germline CDR1 is SGDLS and CDR2 is YYNGEE. This CDR3 spans 15 amino acids. V dropped 0 bases and J dropped 5; count of bases not matched to a gene: 5. The CDR3: CASSVEVAGDETQYF. Here the CDR3 DNA reads TGTGCCAGCAGCGTAGAGGTAGCGGGAGACGAGACCCAGTACTTC.

At least ten counts were recorded for this clonotype. This rearrangement joins TRBV4-1 to TRBJ2-7; D remains unclear. Germline CDR1 MGHRA, CDR2 YSYEKL. V lost 1 base and J 6 bases, leaving 16 bases between the germline ends. CDR3 length: 15 residues. The CDR3 DNA reads as TGCGCCAGCAGCCAAGCCCTTTTTGCGGCATTCGAGCAGTACTTC. Translating it yields CASSQALFAAFEQYF.